Listed here are 20 T cell receptor beta chains from one sample, sequenced in a study of T cells in Graves' hyperthyroidism and ophthalmopathy. RNA transcripts served as the template for amplifying TCR beta CDR3 regions. Carried out on the TCR CDR3, a first-round RT-PCR used the HTBI primer set. TCRdb re-called the multiplex PCR reads with MiXCR, one entry per CDR3 protein. The repertoire has fewer than 350,000 distinct CDR3 sequences, 15% to 20% of them found once; the top ten carry just under 40%. Sequenced sample: blood. These receptors were collected from a man aged 50-60 years with Graves' ophthalmopathy.

This clonotype was counted between two and nine times. This chain joins TRBV6-1 and TRBJ1-4; no definite D call. CDR1 and CDR2 from the germline V gene are MNHNS and SASEGT. The CDR3 sequence is 13 residues long. V was cut by 3 bases and J by 4 bases, with 6 bases left in between. The CDR3 sequence: CASSERYNEKLFF. CDR3 coding DNA: TGTGCCAGCAGTGAGCGGTATAATGAAAAACTGTTTTTT.

The chain combines TRBV18 with TRBJ2-1; unclear D gene. The germline V gene has CDR1 KGHSH and CDR2 LQKENI. Trimming cost V 1 base and J 3 bases, with 4 bases left between them. This CDR3 contains 13 residues. The CDR3 DNA reads as TGTGCCAGCTCACCACAACTCTACAATGAGCAGTTCTTC. Its translation is CASSPQLYNEQFF.

This clonotype was detected ten times or more. CDR3 amino acids: CASSQSGGLQGSPLHF. DNA for the CDR3: TGTGCCAGCAGCCAATCCGGCGGCCTTCAAGGTTCACCCCTCCACTTT. The J gene is TRBJ1-6, the V gene TRBV3-1; D gene ambiguous. Germline loops: CDR1 LGHDT, CDR2 YNNKEL (reference sequence). V gave up 2 bases and J gave up 9 bases, with 17 bases separating them. There are 16 residues in the CDR3.

The chain employs TRBV28 and TRBJ2-1, with D perhaps matching TRBD2 (6 bases). CDR3 length: 11 amino acids. The germline gives CDR1 MDHEN, CDR2 SYDVKM. The germline V and J ends were trimmed by 5 bases and 13 bases, with 12 bases remaining between them. Here the CDR3 reads CASSLPTRQFF. Written as DNA, the CDR3 is TGTGCCAGCAGTCTTCCGACTAGACAGTTCTTC.

This clonotype was seen ten or more times. The chain joins TRBV13 to TRBJ1-1; no firm D call. The V end lost 1 base, the J end lost 6 bases, and 15 bases lay between the germline ends. Looked up from germline, CDR1 is PRHDT and CDR2 is FYEKMQ (reference sequence). The CDR3 extends over 15 amino acids. CDR3 loop: CASSLERSLGSEAFF. The DNA for the CDR3 is TGTGCCAGCAGCTTAGAGCGGAGCCTGGGCTCTGAAGCTTTCTTT. The whole variable domain, remainder taken from reference TRBV13 and TRBJ1-1, is AAGVIQSPRHLIKEKRETATLKCYPIPRHDTVYWYQQGPGQDPQFLISFYEKMQSDKGSIPDRFSAQQFSDYHSELNMSSLELGDSALYFCASSLERSLGSEAFFGQGTRLTVV.

In DNA, the CDR3 is TGCAGTGCCATTGAAGAGTTCTATGGCTACACCTTC. The encoded protein is CSAIEEFYGYTF. The chain recombines TRBV20-1 with TRBJ1-2; the D is unclear. Between the trimmed V and J ends, which lost 6 bases and 4 bases, there was a span of 12 bases. The CDR3 has 12 residues. Germline CDR1 DFQATT, CDR2 SNEGSKA (reference sequence).

This clonotype was recorded at least ten times. This rearrangement joins TRBV20-1 to TRBJ2-3; D is unresolved. Germline assignment: CDR1 DFQATT and CDR2 SNEGSKA (reference sequence). The CDR3 loop spans 9 amino acids. The CDR3 reads CALPDTQYF. The CDR3 region has the DNA TGCGCCCTGCCAGATACGCAGTATTTT.

This clonotype was seen a handful of times. The chain couples TRBV7-8 to TRBJ2-7, with TRBD2 identical over 11 bases. The CDR3 is made up of 15 amino acids. Germline V gene lookup returns CDR1 SGHVS and CDR2 FQNEAQ. Trimming at V came to 8 bases and at J to 3 bases, leaving 9 bases not matched to a gene. The CDR3 is CASLRGTSGFYEQYF. DNA for the CDR3: TGTGCCAGCCTCCGGGGGACTAGCGGCTTCTACGAGCAGTACTTC.

This clonotype was seen repeatedly, ten times or more. V is TRBV30 and J is TRBJ2-2, with 9 positions matching TRBD1. J gave up 6 bases and V 5 bases, and 10 bases lay outside the gene matches. Germline lookup yields CDR1 GTSNPN and CDR2 SVGIG (reference sequence). The CDR3 loop spans 15 amino acids. The CDR3 reads CAWGTGPVRSGELFF. CDR3 sequence (DNA): TGTGCCTGGGGGACAGGGCCCGTTAGGTCCGGGGAGCTGTTTTTT.

This clonotype was counted between two and nine times. J is TRBJ1-2 and V is TRBV7-3; no definite D call. The V end was cut by 5 bases, the J end by 2 bases, with 9 bases between. The CDR3 is made up of 13 amino acids. Germline CDR1 reads SGHTA; CDR2 reads FQGTGA. The CDR3: CASSAGANYGYTF. CDR3 nucleotide sequence: TGTGCCAGCAGCGCAGGAGCAAACTATGGCTACACCTTC.

This clonotype was seen ten or more times. The V gene is TRBV28, the J gene TRBJ1-5; a possible D gene is TRBD1 (5 bases). This CDR3 has 15 amino acids. V lost 5 bases, J lost 7 bases, and 18 bases lay in between. The V gene's germline CDR1 is MDHEN and CDR2 SYDVKM. CDR3 coding DNA: TGTGCCAGCAGTCCCACCGGGGGGTCGGGGCAGCCCCAGCATTTT. It yields the protein CASSPTGGSGQPQHF.

This clonotype was counted ten times or more. The gene calls are TRBV11-2 and TRBJ2-3; D possibly corresponds to TRBD1 (6 bases). The ends were cut back, 5 bases at V and 6 bases at J, with 18 bases in the middle. Germline assignment: CDR1 SGHAT and CDR2 FQNNGV. There are 15 residues in the CDR3. The CDR3 reads CASSLGHRVEDTQYF. For the CDR3, the DNA is TGTGCCAGCAGCCTCGGGCACAGGGTTGAGGATACGCAGTATTTT.

This clonotype was observed a few times. The chain couples TRBV29-1 to TRBJ2-5; D remains ambiguous. This CDR3 comprises 13 residues. Germline loops: CDR1 SQVTM, CDR2 ANQGSEA. Trimming took off 4 bases at V and 5 bases at J, with 14 bases between the two ends. The CDR3 here is CSVALDLDETQYF. The CDR3 DNA is TGCAGCGTTGCACTCGATTTGGACGAGACCCAGTACTTC.

This sequence joins TRBV3-1 and TRBJ1-6; D remains unclear. Trimming shortened V by 2 bases and J by 9 bases, and 20 bases separated the two germline ends. The CDR3 contains 17 residues. Germline CDR1 and CDR2: LGHDT and YNNKEL (reference sequence). The CDR3 DNA is TGTGCCAGCAGCCAATTCCGACCCCATGAAAGTATTTCACCCCTCCACTTT. Its translation: CASSQFRPHESISPLHF.

This clonotype has a count of ten or more. The chain carries TRBV28 and TRBJ2-7; no definite D call. The CDR3 extends over 13 amino acids. With 3 bases removed from V and 2 bases from J, the gap between germline ends came to 8 bases. CDR1 is MDHEN, CDR2 SYDVKM, per germline. The CDR3 region is CASSFQGPYEQYF. The CDR3 nucleotides are TGTGCCAGCAGTTTCCAAGGGCCCTACGAGCAGTACTTC. Filled out from reference TRBV28 and TRBJ2-7, the complete variable domain reads DVKVTQSSRYLVKRTGEKVFLECVQDMDHENMFWYRQDPGLGLRLIYFSYDVKMKEKGDIPEGYSVSREKKERFSLILESASTNQTSMYLCASSFQGPYEQYFGPGTRLTVT.

The chain carries TRBV2 and TRBJ1-6; TRBD1 matches 9 bases. Germline loops: CDR1 SNHLY, CDR2 FYNNEI. The CDR3 has 15 residues. J was trimmed by 5 bases and V by 5 bases; bases with no gene match: 4. CDR3 sequence reads: CASSPNRGHNSPLHF. DNA of the CDR3: TGTGCCAGCAGTCCTAACAGGGGGCATAATTCACCCCTCCACTTT.

The sample holds many counts of this clonotype. The V and J genes are TRBV30 and TRBJ1-1, with 8 bases lining up with TRBD1. The V segment lost 1 base and the J segment 5 bases; nucleotides outside the gene matches: 0. The CDR3 is 12 residues long. From germline, CDR1 is GTSNPN and CDR2 SVGIG (reference sequence). The CDR3, as DNA: TGTGCCTGGAGTGGACAGGGGACTGAAGCTTTCTTT. It specifies CAWSGQGTEAFF. The full variable domain, its missing parts supplied by reference TRBV30 and TRBJ1-1, is SQTIHQWPATLVQPVGSPLSLECTVEGTSNPNLYWYRQAAGRGLQLLFYSVGIGQISSEVPQNLSASRPQDRQFILSSKKLLLSDSGFYLCAWSGQGTEAFFGQGTRLTVV.

A remark on this clonotype: A single base separates this from a much larger clone, so it may be a read error. This chain connects TRBV6-5 to TRBJ2-1, with D perhaps matching TRBD1 or TRBD2 (5 bases each). The CDR3 has 14 residues. Trimming removed 4 bases from V and 10 bases from J, with 17 bases in between. Germline V gene lookup returns CDR1 MNHEY and CDR2 SVGAGI. The CDR3 DNA reads TGTGCCAGCAGTTCTCCGGGACGGCCTATCGAGCAGTTCTTC. This translates into CASSSPGRPIEQFF.

This clonotype was recorded at least ten times. V gene TRBV20-1 combines with J gene TRBJ2-5; D is ambiguous. Trimming shortened V by 5 bases and J by 3 bases, and 10 bases separated the two germline ends. The CDR3 has 12 amino acids. The germline gives CDR1 DFQATT, CDR2 SNEGSKA (reference sequence). The CDR3 sequence: CSAPRAEETQYF. The CDR3 nucleotides are TGCAGTGCTCCCCGCGCGGAAGAGACCCAGTACTTC.

The chain has TRBV12-3 or TRBV12-4 and TRBJ1-1; 9 nucleotides align to TRBD1. V was pared by 3 bases and J by 7 bases, with 3 bases of the junction left unmatched. The CDR3 is 13 amino acids. The CDR3 nucleotides are TGTGCCAGCAGTTTCGGGACAGGGAGTGAAGCTTTCTTT. Translating gives CASSFGTGSEAFF.